This T cell receptor (beta chain) was profiled in a study of blood T cell repertoires in COVID-19. Turning to the study itself: Samples of COVID-19 (acute and convalescent) were obtained from the United States, Italy and Spain. The cDNA or gDNA used as material had been derived from T cells, B-cell-depleted T cells, or PBMCs.

In this sample, this clone turned up a few times. In the source study's methods: Nucleated cell number was recorded as an estimate derived from reference gene primer amplification. The table came from immunoSEQ multiplex PCR; TCRdb's copy has only in-frame clones and leaves some out. V and J calls and clone size are those listed in that table; D and trimming were worked out from the DNA. The repertoire holds approximately 230,000 clones, with around 88% as singletons. Patients of the Seattle cohort, enrolled during active infection, were followed longitudinally. The CDR3 covers 13 residues. Trimming pared 6 bases from V and 5 bases from J, leaving 12 bases between. Germline loops: CDR1 MNHEY, CDR2 SVGAGI.

Sequencing was performed on peripheral blood. V usage is TRBV6-5 and J usage is TRBJ2-3, with a weak D call TRBD1 (6 bases). This TCR was sampled from a woman aged 25 to 39 with COVID-19, enrolled during active disease. The CDR3 coding sequence is TGTGCCAGCAGCTTCACAGGGATAGATACGCAGTATTTT. Amino acids: CASSFTGIDTQYF.